This note documents a single T cell receptor (beta chain) sequence. Its antigen is unknown. This record belongs to a study of T cells in Graves' hyperthyroidism and ophthalmopathy. Study-level results: Ophthalmopathy got predicted by the model a median about 6.7 months before its onset.

Trimming removed 3 bases from V and 1 base from J; junction bases left unmatched: 6. CDR3 length equals 16 residues. Germline V gene data show CDR1 as KGHDR and CDR2 as SFDVKD. What was amplified from RNA transcripts were TCR beta CDR3 regions. Researchers ran a first-round RT-PCR on the TCR CDR3 using the HTBI primer set. Via MiXCR, TCRdb re-called the multiplex PCR reads, giving one row per CDR3 protein. The table lists more than 55,000 distinct CDR3 sequences, roughly half of them singletons. Material: blood. This TCR was sampled from an older woman with Graves' ophthalmopathy. The chain uses TRBV24-1 and TRBJ2-3, with 7 bases that match TRBD1. DNA of the CDR3: TGTGCCACCAGTGATCAGGGACAGAGGGGCACAGATACGCAGTATTTT. It encodes CATSDQGQRGTDTQYF.